These T cell receptor beta chains were read from a single sample in a study of T-cell reconstitution after alpha-beta-depleted transplantation in children. Each CDR3 protein gets one entry after TCRdb re-called the PCR reads with MiXCR. The table includes some 400,000 distinct CDR3 sequences, 20% detected once. The sequencing here drew on PBMCs from the stem cell graft donor, taken from the stem cell graft. The receptors here all came from a human donor who donated a stem cell graft to a child with acute myeloid leukemia. The CDR3 runs from the conserved cysteine through the conserved F or W. Each record gives: J gene, clone size, D gene, V gene, CDR3 DNA, CDR3 protein. A D gene is named only where the DNA matches it firmly. Size tells how often a clone was seen (once, few, many) or the class of an expanded clone, and some rows leave it out.

>TRBJ2-7|many|NA|TRBV12-3/TRBV12-4
TGTGCCAGCAGTTCGGGGGACAGCTCCTACGAGCAGTACTTC
CASSSGDSSYEQYF
>TRBJ2-2|NA|TRBD2|TRBV20-1
TGCAGTGCTAGAGATATACGGGGGGACACCGGGGAGCTGTTTTTT
CSARDIRGDTGELFF
>TRBJ2-1|NA|NA|TRBV18
TGTGCCAGCTCACCACTATTCCAAGAGCAGTTCTTC
CASSPLFQEQFF
>TRBJ1-1|NA|NA|TRBV2
TGTGCCAGCACGGGGGGGCCAGCCCAGAACACTGAAGCTTTCTTT
CASTGGPAQNTEAFF
>TRBJ2-1|many|NA|TRBV29-1
TGCAGCGTTGAAGACAACAGCTCCTACAATGAGCAGTTCTTC
CSVEDNSSYNEQFF
>TRBJ2-7|NA|NA|TRBV7-2
TGTGCCAGCAGCCCTGGACAGATAAGTAGAGCCTACGAGCAGTACTTC
CASSPGQISRAYEQYF
>TRBJ2-1|many|NA|TRBV4-2
TGTGCCAGCAGCCAAGATGCGTATTCTCCCGATGAGCAGTTCTTC
CASSQDAYSPDEQFF
>TRBJ2-1|NA|TRBD2|TRBV6-1
TGTGCCAGCAGACCCCTGAGTAGCGGGAGGTACAATGAGCAGTTCTTC
CASRPLSSGRYNEQFF
>TRBJ1-3|NA|NA|TRBV20-1
TGCAGTGCTAGAGATGCTCGTTCTGGAAACACCATATATTTT
CSARDARSGNTIYF
>TRBJ1-6|many|NA|TRBV6-5
TGTGCCAGCAGTTATTTACAGGGTTCACCCCTCCACTTT
CASSYLQGSPLHF
>TRBJ2-7|NA|NA|TRBV12-3/TRBV12-4
TGTGCCAGCAGTACCAGGGACATTCCGGGGGAGCAGTACTTC
CASSTRDIPGEQYF
>TRBJ2-7|NA|NA|TRBV7-9
TGTGCCAGCAGGTCGTCTGGGTACGAGCAGTACTTC
CASRSSGYEQYF
>TRBJ2-1|few|NA|TRBV7-3
TGTGCCAGCAGCTCCTCGGGACCTTACAATGAGCAGTTCTTC
CASSSSGPYNEQFF
>TRBJ2-1|few|TRBD2|TRBV20-1
TGCAGTGCTAGGAGAAAACTAGCGGGGAGCTACAATGAGCAGTTCTTC
CSARRKLAGSYNEQFF
>TRBJ2-1|few|TRBD2|TRBV7-9
TGTGCCAGCAGCTTAGGCCGTAGCGGGCCTTCCTACAATGAGCAGTTCTTC
CASSLGRSGPSYNEQFF
>TRBJ1-5|NA|TRBD1|TRBV7-8
TGTGCCAGCAGCTTACCCGACAGGGCTGCTTTTAGCAATCAGCCCCAGCATTTT
CASSLPDRAAFSNQPQHF
>TRBJ2-7|NA|NA|TRBV29-1
TGCAGCGTTGAAGGGGATTGGGGAGTAGAGCAGTACTTC
CSVEGDWGVEQYF
>TRBJ1-3|many|NA|TRBV30
TGTGCCTGGAGTGATCAGAGCTCTGGAAACACCATATATTTT
CAWSDQSSGNTIYF
>TRBJ2-3|few|NA|TRBV5-1
TGCGCCAGCAGCCCGACCCGGGAGACCCTACGCACAGATACGCAGTATTTT
CASSPTRETLRTDTQYF
>TRBJ2-3|NA|NA|TRBV12-3/TRBV12-4
TGTGCCAGCAGTTTAAGTTGGTGGCCAGGGCCTGGGGATACGCAGTATTTT
CASSLSWWPGPGDTQYF
>TRBJ2-7|NA|TRBD2|TRBV4-3
TGCGCCAGCAGCCAAGAACCAGGACTAGCGGGAGAGCAGTACTTC
CASSQEPGLAGEQYF
>TRBJ1-5|many|NA|TRBV29-1
TGCAGCGTTAGGGATGGTGGCAATCAGCCCCAGCATTTT
CSVRDGGNQPQHF
>TRBJ1-6|NA|TRBD1|TRBV4-1
TGCGCCAGCAGCCAAACTCGACAGGGGGTATACGGTAATTCACCCCTCCACTTT
CASSQTRQGVYGNSPLHF
>TRBJ1-5|NA|TRBD1|TRBV12-3/TRBV12-4
TGTGCCAGCAGGCCGACAGGGAGGGGAGGGCAGCCCCAGCATTTT
CASRPTGRGGQPQHF
>TRBJ2-7|few|NA|TRBV27
TGTGCCAGCAGTCTCCGCGGGAACCACTACGAGCAGTACTTC
CASSLRGNHYEQYF
>TRBJ1-5|NA|NA|TRBV28
TGTGCCAGCACTAGAATCAATCAGCCCCAGCATTTT
CASTRINQPQHF
>TRBJ2-7|few|TRBD2|TRBV5-1
TGCGCCAGCAGCCCAGCGGGAACCTACGAGCAGTACTTC
CASSPAGTYEQYF
>TRBJ2-5|many|TRBD2|TRBV9
TGTGCCAGCAGCATACTGTTCGGGACTAGCGGGGATTTGCGGGAGACCCAGTACTTC
CASSILFGTSGDLRETQYF
>TRBJ2-1|few|NA|TRBV7-6
TGTGCCAGCAGCTCTACCCCTTACCCATTAAGCCAGTTCTTC
CASSSTPYPLSQFF
>TRBJ2-7|NA|NA|TRBV6-5
TGTGCCAGCAGTTACCAGCAGGGGGGACTTTCCGAGCAGTACTTC
CASSYQQGGLSEQYF
>TRBJ2-7|NA|NA|TRBV5-5
TGTGCCAGCAGCCCCCGACCGGGGGCGGTCTACGAGCAGTACTTC
CASSPRPGAVYEQYF
>TRBJ2-1|many|TRBD2|TRBV6-5
TGTGCCAGCAGGCGACTAGCTCAGAACAATGAGCAGTTCTTC
CASRRLAQNNEQFF
>TRBJ1-1|few|TRBD1|TRBV12-3/TRBV12-4
TGTGCCAGCAGGGGACAGTTTGGGAACACTGAAGCTTTCTTT
CASRGQFGNTEAFF
>TRBJ2-5|NA|TRBD2|TRBV20-1
TGCAGTCCGTATGCCCCGGGACTAGCGGGAGAGACCCAGTACTTC
CSPYAPGLAGETQYF
>TRBJ2-2|NA|TRBD2|TRBV7-2
TGTGCCAGCAGCTTAGTTTTTGCGGGAGTAACCACCGGGGAGCTGTTTTTT
CASSLVFAGVTTGELFF
>TRBJ1-1|few|NA|TRBV18
TGTGCCAGCTCATCAGGGACCATGAACACTGAAGCTTTCTTT
CASSSGTMNTEAFF
>TRBJ2-5|NA|NA|TRBV7-9
TGTGCCAGCAGCCTAGTGAACGGACTACAAGAGACCCAGTACTTC
CASSLVNGLQETQYF
>TRBJ2-1|few|NA|TRBV15
TGTGCCACCAGCAGAGCTCCACCGGGGGTTGAGCAGTTCTTC
CATSRAPPGVEQFF
>TRBJ1-4|NA|NA|TRBV25-1
TGTGCCAGCAGTGAATACCCCTCCCCGACAAGACTAAATGAAAAACTGTTTTTT
CASSEYPSPTRLNEKLFF
>TRBJ2-1|NA|TRBD2|TRBV6-1
TGTGCCAGCACCACGGGGACTAGCGGGAGTCGTGAGCAGTTCTTC
CASTTGTSGSREQFF
>TRBJ2-5|NA|TRBD1|TRBV28
TGTGCCAGCAGTTATCTGAGACAGGGTGCCGAGACCCAGTACTTC
CASSYLRQGAETQYF